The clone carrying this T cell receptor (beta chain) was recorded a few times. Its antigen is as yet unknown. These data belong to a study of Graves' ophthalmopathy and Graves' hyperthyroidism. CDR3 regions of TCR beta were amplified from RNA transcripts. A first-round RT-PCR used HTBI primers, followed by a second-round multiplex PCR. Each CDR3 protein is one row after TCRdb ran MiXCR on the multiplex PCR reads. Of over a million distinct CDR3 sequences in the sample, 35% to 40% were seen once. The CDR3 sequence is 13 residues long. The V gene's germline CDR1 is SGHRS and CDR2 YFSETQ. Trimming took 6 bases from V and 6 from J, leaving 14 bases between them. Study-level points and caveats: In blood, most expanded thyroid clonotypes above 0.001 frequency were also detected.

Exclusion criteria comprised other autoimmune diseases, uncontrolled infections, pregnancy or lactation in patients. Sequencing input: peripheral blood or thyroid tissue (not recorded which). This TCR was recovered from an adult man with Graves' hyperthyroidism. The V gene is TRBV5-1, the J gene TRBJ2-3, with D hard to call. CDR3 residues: CASTLSGFDTQYF. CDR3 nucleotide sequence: TGCGCCAGCACCCTGTCGGGTTTCGATACGCAGTATTTT. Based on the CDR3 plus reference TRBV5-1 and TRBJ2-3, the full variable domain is KAGVTQTPRYLIKTRGQQVTLSCSPISGHRSVSWYQQTPGQGLQFLFEYFSETQRNKGNFPGRFSGRQFSNSRSEMNVSTLELGDSALYLCASTLSGFDTQYFGPGTRLTVL.